This T cell receptor (beta chain) is from a study of CD8 T cells in ankylosing spondylitis. Overall study findings and caveats: The authors reported significant enrichment of disease-linked clones in matched ankylosing spondylitis synovial fluid. In peripheral blood, disease-linked CD8+ clones occurred at relatively low frequencies.

TCRdb called the 5' RACE reads again in MiXCR, with one record for every CDR3 protein. The sample has 250,000 to 300,000 distinct CDR3 sequences, 20% seen once. Germline V gives CDR1 DFQATT, CDR2 SNEGSKA (reference sequence). J lost 4 bases, V lost 0 bases, and 11 bases had no gene match. This CDR3 has 17 residues. Comments on this clonotype: Its specificity is not known.

Sequenced: blood, either unsorted or a sorted T cell fraction (not recorded which). The chain is built from TRBV20-1 and TRBJ2-2; TRBD2 agrees at 7 bases. The TCR sequence derives from a male donor with ankylosing spondylitis or in good health (not recorded which). Here the CDR3 DNA reads TGCAGTGCTAGAGATTGGCTCGGACTAGTGGGCACCGGGGAGCTGTTTTTT. It is translated as CSARDWLGLVGTGELFF.